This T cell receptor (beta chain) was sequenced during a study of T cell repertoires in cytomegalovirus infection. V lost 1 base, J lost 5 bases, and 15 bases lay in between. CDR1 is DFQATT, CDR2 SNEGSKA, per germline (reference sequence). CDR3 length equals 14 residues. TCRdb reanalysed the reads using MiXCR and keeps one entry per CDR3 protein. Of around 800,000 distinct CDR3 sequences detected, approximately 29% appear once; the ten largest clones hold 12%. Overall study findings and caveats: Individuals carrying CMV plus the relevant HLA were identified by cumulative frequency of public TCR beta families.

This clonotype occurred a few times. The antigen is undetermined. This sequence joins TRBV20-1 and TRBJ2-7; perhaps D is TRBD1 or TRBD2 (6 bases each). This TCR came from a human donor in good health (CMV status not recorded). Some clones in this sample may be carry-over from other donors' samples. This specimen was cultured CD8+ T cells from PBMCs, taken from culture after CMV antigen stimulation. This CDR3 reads CSARVLGGWNEQYF. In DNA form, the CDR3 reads TGCAGTGCTAGAGTCCTCGGGGGCTGGAACGAGCAGTACTTC.